This TCR beta chain was sequenced in a study of cytomegalovirus exposure and HLA in healthy donors. Study-level information: Earlier sequencing of about 179 million T cells yielded 95 million to 120 million unique TCR beta sequences.

Points on this clone: Its target is not known.

PCR amplification relied on 60 Vbeta primers (plus 13 Jbeta primers). Only in-frame clones appear in the TCRdb table, and some are missing; sequencing was by immunoSEQ multiplex PCR. The sample has approximately 190,000 clones. The study's findings and limits: TCR beta sequences reportedly predicted most subjects' HLA-A and HLA-B alleles accurately. In a later analysis, CMV-associated beta chains were mostly HLA-associated, it appeared. Earlier analysis yielded a pattern in which most TCR beta V segments were productive about 87% or about 30% of the time.

The germline V gene encodes CDR1 SGHNT and CDR2 YYREEE (reference sequence). Trimming took 3 bases from V and 5 from J, leaving 17 bases between them. The CDR3 has 15 residues. This TCR was sampled from a man aged 25 to 45 in good health and CMV-seronegative. The gene calls are TRBV5-4 and TRBJ1-2; TRBD1 might be the D (6 bases). The sample was PBMCs. CDR3 residues: CASSSGGGVSYGYTF. CDR3 sequence (DNA): TGTGCCAGCAGCTCGGGAGGGGGGGTTAGTTATGGCTACACCTTC.